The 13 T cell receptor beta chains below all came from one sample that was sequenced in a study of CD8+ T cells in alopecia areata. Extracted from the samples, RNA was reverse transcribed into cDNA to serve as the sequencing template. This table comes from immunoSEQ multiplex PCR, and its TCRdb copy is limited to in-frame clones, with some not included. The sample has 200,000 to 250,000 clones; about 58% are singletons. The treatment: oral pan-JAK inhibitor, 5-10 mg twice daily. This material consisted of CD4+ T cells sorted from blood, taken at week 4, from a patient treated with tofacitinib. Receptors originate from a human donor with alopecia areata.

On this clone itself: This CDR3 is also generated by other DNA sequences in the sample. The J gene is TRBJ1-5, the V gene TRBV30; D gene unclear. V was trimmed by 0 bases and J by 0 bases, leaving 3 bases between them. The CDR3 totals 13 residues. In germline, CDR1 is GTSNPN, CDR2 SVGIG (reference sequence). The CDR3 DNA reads TGTGCCTGGAGTGTAGATAGCAATCAGCCCCAGCATTTT. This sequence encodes CAWSVDSNQPQHF.

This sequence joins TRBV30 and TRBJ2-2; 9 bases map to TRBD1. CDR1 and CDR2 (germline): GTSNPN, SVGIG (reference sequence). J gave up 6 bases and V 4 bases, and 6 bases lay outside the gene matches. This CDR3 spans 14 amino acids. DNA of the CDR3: TGTGCCTGGACACCGGGACAGGGTCCCGGGGAGCTGTTTTTT. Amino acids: CAWTPGQGPGELFF.

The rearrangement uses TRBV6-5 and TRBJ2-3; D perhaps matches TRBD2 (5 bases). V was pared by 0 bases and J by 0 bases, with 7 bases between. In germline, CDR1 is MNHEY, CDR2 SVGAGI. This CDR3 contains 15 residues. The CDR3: CASSYSRGSTDTQYF. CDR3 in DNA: TGTGCCAGCAGTTACTCTCGCGGGAGCACAGATACGCAGTATTTT.

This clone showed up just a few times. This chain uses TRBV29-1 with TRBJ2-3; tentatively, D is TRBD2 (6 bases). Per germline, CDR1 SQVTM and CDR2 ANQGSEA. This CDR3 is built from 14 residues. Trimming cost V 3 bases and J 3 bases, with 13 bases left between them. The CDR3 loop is CSVDLGGSTDTQYF. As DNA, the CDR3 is TGCAGCGTTGACTTGGGGGGTTCGACAGATACGCAGTATTTT.

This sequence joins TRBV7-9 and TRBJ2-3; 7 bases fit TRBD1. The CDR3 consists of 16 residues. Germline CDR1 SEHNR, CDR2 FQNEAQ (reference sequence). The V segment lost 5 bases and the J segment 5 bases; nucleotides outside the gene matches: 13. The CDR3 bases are TGTGCCAGCAGCCCCCCTCTAAGCTCAGGGGGAGATACGCAGTATTTT. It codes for CASSPPLSSGGDTQYF.

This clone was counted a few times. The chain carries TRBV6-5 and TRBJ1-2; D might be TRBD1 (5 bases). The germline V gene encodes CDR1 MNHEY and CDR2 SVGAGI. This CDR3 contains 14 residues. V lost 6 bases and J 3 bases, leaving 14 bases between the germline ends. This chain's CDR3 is CASRRTTTHYGYTF. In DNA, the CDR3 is TGTGCCAGCAGAAGGACAACCACACACTATGGCTACACCTTC.

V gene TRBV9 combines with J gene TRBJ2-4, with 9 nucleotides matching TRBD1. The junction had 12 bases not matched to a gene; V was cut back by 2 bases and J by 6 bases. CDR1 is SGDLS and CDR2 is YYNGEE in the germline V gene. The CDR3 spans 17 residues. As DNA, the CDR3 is TGTGCCAGCAGCGTCACGGGACAGGGTGGGATCGGAAACATTCAGTACTTC. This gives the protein CASSVTGQGGIGNIQYF.

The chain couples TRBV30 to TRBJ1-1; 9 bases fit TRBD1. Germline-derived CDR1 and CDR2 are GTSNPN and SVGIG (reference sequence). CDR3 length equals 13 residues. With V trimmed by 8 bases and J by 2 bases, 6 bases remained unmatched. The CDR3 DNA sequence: TGTGCCAGAAGAACAGGGGGCAACACTGAAGCTTTCTTT. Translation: CARRTGGNTEAFF.

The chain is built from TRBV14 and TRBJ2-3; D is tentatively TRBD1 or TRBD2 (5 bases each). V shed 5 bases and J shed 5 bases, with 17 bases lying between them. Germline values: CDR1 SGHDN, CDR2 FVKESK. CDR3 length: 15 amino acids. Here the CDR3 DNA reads TGTGCCAGCAGCTCAGCGAGGGGCCGAGGAGATACGCAGTATTTT. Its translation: CASSSARGRGDTQYF.

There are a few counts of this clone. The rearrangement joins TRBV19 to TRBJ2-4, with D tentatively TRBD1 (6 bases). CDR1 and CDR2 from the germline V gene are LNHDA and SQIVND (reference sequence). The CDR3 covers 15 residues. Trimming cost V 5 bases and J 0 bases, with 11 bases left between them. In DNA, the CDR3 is TGTGCCAGTAGTGGTCAGGGGCTAGCCAAAAACATTCAGTACTTC. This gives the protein CASSGQGLAKNIQYF.

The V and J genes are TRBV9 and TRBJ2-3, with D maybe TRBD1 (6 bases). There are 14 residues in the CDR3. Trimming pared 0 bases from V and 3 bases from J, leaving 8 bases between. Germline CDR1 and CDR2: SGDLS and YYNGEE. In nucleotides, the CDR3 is TGTGCCAGCAGCGTAGGGCAGGGGACAGATACGCAGTATTTT. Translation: CASSVGQGTDTQYF.

CDR3 loop: CSVGLNRETYNEQFF. The DNA of the CDR3 is TGCAGCGTTGGCCTAAACAGGGAAACCTACAATGAGCAGTTCTTC. The genes are TRBV29-1 and TRBJ2-1, with D perhaps matching TRBD1 (6 bases). Looked up from germline, CDR1 is SQVTM and CDR2 is ANQGSEA. V was shortened by 4 bases and J by 2 bases, with 15 bases between the two germline ends. The CDR3 consists of 15 residues.

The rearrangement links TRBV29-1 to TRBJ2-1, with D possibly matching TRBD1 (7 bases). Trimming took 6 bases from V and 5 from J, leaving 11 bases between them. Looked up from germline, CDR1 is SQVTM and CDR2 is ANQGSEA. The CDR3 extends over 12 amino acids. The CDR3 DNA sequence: TGCAGCGTCGGGGGACAGAACAATGAGCAGTTCTTC. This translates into CSVGGQNNEQFF.